This TCR beta chain was sequenced in a study of Ad26.COV2.S vaccination and SARS-CoV-2 variants. Generated by immunoSEQ multiplex PCR, the TCRdb table keeps only in-frame clones and is missing some. The sample yields hundreds of thousands of clones, 75% to 95% seen once. This sample's treatment: roughly 20 received Ad26.COV2.S at low or high dose, single or two shots; 5 received placebo; per-sample allocation not given. The investigators took samples on day 63 after the first vaccine or placebo injection. V was shortened by 6 bases and J by 4 bases, with 9 bases between the two germline ends. The germline gives CDR1 SQVTM, CDR2 ANQGSEA. The CDR3 is 11 amino acids.

This receptor was taken from a person aged 18 to 65 who received the Ad26.COV2.S COVID-19 vaccine or a placebo. The chain joins TRBV29-1 to TRBJ1-2; D may be TRBD1 (5 bases). The sample here was peripheral blood, taken in a trial of Ad26.COV2.S vaccine versus placebo. The CDR3 region is CSVPGTYGYTF. CDR3 bases: TGCAGCGTACCCGGGACCTATGGCTACACCTTC.